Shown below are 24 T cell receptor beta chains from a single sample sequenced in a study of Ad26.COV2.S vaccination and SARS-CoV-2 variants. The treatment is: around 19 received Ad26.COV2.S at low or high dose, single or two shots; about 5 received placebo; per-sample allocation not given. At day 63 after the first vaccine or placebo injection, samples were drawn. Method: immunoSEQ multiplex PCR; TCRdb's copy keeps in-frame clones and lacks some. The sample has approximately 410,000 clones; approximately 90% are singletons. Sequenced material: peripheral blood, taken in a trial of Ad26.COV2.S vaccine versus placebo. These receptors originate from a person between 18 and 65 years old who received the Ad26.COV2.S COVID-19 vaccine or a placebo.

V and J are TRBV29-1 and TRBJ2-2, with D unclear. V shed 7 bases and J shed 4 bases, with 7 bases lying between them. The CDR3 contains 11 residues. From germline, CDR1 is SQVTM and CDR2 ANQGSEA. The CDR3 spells CSASSTGELFF. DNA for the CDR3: TGCAGCGCCAGTTCCACCGGGGAGCTGTTTTTT.

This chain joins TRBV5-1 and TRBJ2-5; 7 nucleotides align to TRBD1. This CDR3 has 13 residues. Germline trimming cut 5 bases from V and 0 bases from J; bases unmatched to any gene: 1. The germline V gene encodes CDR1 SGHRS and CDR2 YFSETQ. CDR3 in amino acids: CASRDRNQETQYF. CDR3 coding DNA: TGCGCCAGCAGGGACAGGAACCAAGAGACCCAGTACTTC.

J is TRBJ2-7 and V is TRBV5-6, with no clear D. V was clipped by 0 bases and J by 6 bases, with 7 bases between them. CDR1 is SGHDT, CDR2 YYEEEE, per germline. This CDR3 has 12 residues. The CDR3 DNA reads TGTGCCAGCAGCTTGGGGCGAGGCGAGCAGTACTTC. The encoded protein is CASSLGRGEQYF.

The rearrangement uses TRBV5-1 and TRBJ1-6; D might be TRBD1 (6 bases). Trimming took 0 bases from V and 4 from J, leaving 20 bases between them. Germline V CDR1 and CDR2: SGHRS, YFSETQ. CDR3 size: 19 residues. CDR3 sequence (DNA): TGCGCCAGCAGCTTGGGAGAAGCAGGGGTCGGGCTTTATAATTCACCCCTCCACTTT. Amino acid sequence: CASSLGEAGVGLYNSPLHF.

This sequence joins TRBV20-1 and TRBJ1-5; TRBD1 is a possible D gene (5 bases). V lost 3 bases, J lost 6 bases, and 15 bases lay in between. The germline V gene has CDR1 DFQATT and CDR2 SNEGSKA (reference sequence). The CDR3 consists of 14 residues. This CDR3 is CSASSRPGPQPQHF. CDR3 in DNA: TGCAGTGCTAGTTCCCGGCCAGGGCCTCAGCCCCAGCATTTT.

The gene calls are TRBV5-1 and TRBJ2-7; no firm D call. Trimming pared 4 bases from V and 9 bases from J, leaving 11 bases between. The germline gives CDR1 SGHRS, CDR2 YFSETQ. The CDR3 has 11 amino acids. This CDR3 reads CASSPGLGQYF. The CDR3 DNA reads TGCGCCAGCAGCCCGGGCCTCGGGCAGTACTTC. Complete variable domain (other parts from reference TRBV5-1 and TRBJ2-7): KAGVTQTPRYLIKTRGQQVTLSCSPISGHRSVSWYQQTPGQGLQFLFEYFSETQRNKGNFPGRFSGRQFSNSRSEMNVSTLELGDSALYLCASSPGLGQYFGPGTRLTVT.

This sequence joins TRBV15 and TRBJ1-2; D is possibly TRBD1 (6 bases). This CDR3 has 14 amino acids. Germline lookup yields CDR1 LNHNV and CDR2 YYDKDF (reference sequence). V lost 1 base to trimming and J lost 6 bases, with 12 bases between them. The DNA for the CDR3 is TGTGCCACCAGCAGAGCCAACAGGGATAATGGCTACACCTTC. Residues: CATSRANRDNGYTF.

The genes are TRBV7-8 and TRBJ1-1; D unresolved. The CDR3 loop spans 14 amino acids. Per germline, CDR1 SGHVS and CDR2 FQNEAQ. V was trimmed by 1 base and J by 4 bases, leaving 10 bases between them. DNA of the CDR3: TGTGCCAGCAGCTTAGTAAGACCAACCACTGAAGCTTTCTTT. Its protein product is CASSLVRPTTEAFF. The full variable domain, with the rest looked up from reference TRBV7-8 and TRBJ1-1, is GAGVSQSPRYKVAKRGQDVALRCDPISGHVSLFWYQQALGQGPEFLTYFQNEAQLDKSGLPSDRFFAERPEGSVSTLKIQRTQQEDSAVYLCASSLVRPTTEAFFGQGTRLTVV.

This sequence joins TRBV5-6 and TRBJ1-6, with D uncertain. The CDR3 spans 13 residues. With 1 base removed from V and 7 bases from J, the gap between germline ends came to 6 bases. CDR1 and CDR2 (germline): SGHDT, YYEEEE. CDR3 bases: TGTGCCAGCAGCTTGACGGGGAATTCACCCCTCCACTTT. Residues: CASSLTGNSPLHF.

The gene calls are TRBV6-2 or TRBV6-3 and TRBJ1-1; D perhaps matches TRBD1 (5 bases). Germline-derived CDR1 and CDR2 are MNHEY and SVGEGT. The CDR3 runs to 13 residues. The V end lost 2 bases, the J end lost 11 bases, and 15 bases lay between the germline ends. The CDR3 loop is CASSYLRGGWAFF. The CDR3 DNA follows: TGTGCCAGCAGTTACCTTAGGGGAGGATGGGCTTTCTTT.

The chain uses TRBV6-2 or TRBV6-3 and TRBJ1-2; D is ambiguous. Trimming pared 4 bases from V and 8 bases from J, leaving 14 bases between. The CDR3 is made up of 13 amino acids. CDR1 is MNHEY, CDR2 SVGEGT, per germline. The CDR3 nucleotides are TGTGCCAGCAGTTCCGGATCCTGGGCCGGCTACACCTTC. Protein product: CASSSGSWAGYTF.

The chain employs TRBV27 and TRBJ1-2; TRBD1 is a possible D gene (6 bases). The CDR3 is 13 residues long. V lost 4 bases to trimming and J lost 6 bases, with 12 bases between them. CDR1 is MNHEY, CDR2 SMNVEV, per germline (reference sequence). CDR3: CASSWRGRDGYTF. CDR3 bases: TGTGCCAGCAGTTGGCGGGGGCGGGATGGCTACACCTTC.

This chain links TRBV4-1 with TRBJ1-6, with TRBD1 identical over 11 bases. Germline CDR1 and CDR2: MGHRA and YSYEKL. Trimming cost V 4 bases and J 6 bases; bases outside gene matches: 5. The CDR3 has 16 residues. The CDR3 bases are TGCGCCAGCAGCCTAAGCGGACAGGGGGCTAATTCACCCCTCCACTTT. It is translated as CASSLSGQGANSPLHF.

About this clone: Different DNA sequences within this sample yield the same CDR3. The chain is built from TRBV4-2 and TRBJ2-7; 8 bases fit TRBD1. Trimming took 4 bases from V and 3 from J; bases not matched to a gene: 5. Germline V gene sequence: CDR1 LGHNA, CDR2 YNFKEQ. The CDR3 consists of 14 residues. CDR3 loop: CASSLRTGNYEQYF. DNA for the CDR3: TGTGCCAGCAGCCTAAGGACAGGGAACTACGAGCAGTACTTC.

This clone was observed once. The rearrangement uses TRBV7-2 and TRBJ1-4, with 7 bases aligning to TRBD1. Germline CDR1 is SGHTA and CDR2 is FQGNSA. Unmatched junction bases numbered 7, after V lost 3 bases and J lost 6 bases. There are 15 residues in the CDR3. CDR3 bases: TGTGCCAGCAGCTTGGTGACAGGGACGTATGAAAAACTGTTTTTT. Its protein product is CASSLVTGTYEKLFF.

The CDR3 nucleotides are TGTGCCAGTGGCATCGGACAGGGGGTCTACGAGCAGTACTTC. This encodes CASGIGQGVYEQYF. The chain is built from TRBV19 and TRBJ2-7, with TRBD1 matching over 10 bases. The germline CDR1 and CDR2 sequences are LNHDA and SQIVND (reference sequence). V lost 8 bases, J lost 3 bases, and 7 bases stayed unmatched. This CDR3 has 14 amino acids.

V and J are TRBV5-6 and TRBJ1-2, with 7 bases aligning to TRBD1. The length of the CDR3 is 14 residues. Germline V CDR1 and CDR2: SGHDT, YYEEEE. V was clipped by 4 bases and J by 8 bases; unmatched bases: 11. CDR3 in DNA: TGTGCCAGCAGCACGGGACAGCCTTATGGGGGCTACACCTTC. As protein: CASSTGQPYGGYTF.

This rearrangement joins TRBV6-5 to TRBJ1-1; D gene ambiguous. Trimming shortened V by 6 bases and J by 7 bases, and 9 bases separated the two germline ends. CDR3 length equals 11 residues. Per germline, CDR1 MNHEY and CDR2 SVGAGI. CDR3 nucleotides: TGTGCCAGCAGAAGGACGGGTGAAGCTTTCTTT. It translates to CASRRTGEAFF.

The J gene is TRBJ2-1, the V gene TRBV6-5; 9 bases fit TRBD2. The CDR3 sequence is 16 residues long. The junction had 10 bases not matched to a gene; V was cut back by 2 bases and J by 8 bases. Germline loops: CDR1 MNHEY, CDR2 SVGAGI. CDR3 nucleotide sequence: TGTGCCAGCAGTTACCTCAGCGGGGGGACCATGCATGAGCAGTTCTTC. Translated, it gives CASSYLSGGTMHEQFF.

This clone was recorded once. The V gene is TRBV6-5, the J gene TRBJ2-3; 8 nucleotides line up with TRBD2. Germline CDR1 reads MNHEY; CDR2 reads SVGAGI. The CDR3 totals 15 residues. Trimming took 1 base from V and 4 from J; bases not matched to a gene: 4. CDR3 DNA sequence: TGTGCCAGCAGTTACTTAGCGGGGTGGCCAGATACGCAGTATTTT. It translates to CASSYLAGWPDTQYF.

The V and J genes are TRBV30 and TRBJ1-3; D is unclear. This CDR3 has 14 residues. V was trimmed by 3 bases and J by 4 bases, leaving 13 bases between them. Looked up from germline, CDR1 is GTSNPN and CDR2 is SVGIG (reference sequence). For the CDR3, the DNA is TGTGCCTGGAGCAAGGGTGGTCTCGGAAACACCATATATTTT. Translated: CAWSKGGLGNTIYF.

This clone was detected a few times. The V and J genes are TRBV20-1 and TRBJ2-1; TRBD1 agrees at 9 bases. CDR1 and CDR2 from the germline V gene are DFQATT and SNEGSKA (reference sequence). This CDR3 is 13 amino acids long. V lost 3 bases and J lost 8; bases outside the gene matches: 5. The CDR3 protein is CSASRDRDDEQFF. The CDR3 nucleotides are TGCAGTGCTAGTAGGGACAGGGACGATGAGCAGTTCTTC.

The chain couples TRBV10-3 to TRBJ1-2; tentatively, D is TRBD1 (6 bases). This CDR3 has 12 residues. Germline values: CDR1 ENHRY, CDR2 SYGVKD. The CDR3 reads CAFSIGQYGYTF. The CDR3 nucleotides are TGTGCATTCAGTATCGGACAGTATGGCTACACCTTC.

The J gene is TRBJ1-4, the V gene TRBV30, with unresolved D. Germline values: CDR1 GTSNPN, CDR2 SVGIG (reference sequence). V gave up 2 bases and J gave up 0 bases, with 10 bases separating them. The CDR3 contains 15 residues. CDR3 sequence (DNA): TGTGCCTGGAGTCCGCGGCCAGCAACTAATGAAAAACTGTTTTTT. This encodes CAWSPRPATNEKLFF.